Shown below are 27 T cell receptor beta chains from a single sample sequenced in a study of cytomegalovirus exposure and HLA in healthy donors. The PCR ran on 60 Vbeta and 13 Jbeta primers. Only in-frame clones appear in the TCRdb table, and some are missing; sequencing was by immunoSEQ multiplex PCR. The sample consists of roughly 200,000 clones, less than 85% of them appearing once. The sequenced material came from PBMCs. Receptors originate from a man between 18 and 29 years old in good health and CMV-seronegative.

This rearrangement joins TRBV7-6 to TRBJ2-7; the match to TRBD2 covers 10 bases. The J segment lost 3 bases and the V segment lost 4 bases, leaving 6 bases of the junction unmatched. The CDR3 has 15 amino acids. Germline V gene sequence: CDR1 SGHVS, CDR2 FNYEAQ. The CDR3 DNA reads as TGTGCCAGCAGCTCTAGGCTAGCGGGAGTCTACGAGCAGTACTTC. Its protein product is CASSSRLAGVYEQYF.

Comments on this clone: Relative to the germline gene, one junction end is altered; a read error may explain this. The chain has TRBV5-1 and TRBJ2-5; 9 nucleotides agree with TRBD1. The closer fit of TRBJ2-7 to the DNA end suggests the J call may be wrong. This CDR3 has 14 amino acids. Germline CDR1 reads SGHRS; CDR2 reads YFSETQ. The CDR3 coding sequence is TGCGCCAGCACCTTGGGACAGGGCGCGTACGAGCAGTACTTC. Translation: CASTLGQGAYEQYF.

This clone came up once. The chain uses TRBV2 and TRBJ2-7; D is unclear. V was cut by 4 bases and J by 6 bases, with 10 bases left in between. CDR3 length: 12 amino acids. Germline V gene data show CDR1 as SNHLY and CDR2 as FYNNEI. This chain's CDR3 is CASSVDTFEQYF. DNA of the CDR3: TGTGCCAGCAGTGTCGACACCTTCGAGCAGTACTTC.

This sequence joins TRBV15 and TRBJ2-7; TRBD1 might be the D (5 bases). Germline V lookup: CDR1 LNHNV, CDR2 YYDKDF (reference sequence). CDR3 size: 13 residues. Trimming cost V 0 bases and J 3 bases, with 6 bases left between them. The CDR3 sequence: CATSRDQGYEQYF. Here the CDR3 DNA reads TGTGCCACCAGCAGAGATCAGGGCTACGAGCAGTACTTC.

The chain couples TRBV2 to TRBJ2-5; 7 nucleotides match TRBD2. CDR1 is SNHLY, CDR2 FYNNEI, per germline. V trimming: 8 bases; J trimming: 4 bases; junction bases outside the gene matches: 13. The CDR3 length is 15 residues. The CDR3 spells CASLWGEGGRETQYF. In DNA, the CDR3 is TGTGCCAGCCTATGGGGTGAGGGAGGGCGAGAGACCCAGTACTTC.

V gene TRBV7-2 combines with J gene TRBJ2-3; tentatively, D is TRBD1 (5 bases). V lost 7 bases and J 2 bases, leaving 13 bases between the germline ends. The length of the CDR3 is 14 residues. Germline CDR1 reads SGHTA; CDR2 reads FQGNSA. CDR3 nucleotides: TGTGCCAGCACCAGGGCTTTGATCACAGATACGCAGTATTTT. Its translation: CASTRALITDTQYF.

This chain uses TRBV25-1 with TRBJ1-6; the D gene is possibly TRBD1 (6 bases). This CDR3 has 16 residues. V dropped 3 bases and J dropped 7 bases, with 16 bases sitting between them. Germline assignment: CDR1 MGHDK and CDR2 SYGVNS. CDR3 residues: CASSDPFRGGNSPLHF. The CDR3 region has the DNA TGTGCCAGCAGTGATCCATTCAGGGGAGGGAATTCACCCCTCCACTTT.

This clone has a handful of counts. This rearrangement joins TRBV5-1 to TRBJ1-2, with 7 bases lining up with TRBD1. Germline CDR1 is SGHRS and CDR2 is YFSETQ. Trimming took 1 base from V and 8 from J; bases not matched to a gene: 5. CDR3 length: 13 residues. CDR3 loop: CASSLSEGAGYTF. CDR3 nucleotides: TGCGCCAGCAGCTTGTCTGAGGGGGCCGGCTACACCTTC. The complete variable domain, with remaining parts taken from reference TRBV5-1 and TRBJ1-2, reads KAGVTQTPRYLIKTRGQQVTLSCSPISGHRSVSWYQQTPGQGLQFLFEYFSETQRNKGNFPGRFSGRQFSNSRSEMNVSTLELGDSALYLCASSLSEGAGYTFGSGTRLTVV.

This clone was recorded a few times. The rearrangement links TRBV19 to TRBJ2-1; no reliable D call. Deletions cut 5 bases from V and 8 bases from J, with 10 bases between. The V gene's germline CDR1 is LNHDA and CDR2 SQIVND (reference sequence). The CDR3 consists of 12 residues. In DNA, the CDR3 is TGTGCCAGTAGTCCATCTCGGGATGAGCAGTTCTTC. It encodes CASSPSRDEQFF.

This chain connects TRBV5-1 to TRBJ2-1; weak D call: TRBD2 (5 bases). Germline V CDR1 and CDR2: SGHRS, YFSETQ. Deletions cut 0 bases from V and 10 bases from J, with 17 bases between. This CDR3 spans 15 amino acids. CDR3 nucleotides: TGCGCCAGCAGCTTGGCCAGCGGTTGGGCAATGGAGCAGTTCTTC. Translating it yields CASSLASGWAMEQFF.

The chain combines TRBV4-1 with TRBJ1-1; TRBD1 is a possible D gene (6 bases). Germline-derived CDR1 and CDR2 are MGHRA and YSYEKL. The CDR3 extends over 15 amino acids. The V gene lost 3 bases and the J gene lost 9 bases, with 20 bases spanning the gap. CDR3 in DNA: TGCGCCAGCAGCCATCTGACAGGTAGGGCCCCTCAAGCTTTCTTT. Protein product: CASSHLTGRAPQAFF.

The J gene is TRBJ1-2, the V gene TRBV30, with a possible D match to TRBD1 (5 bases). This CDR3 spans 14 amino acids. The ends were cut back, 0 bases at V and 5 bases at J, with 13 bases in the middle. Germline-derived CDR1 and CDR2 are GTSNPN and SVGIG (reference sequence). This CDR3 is CAWSVTWGSYGYTF. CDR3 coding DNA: TGTGCCTGGAGTGTAACTTGGGGCTCATATGGCTACACCTTC.

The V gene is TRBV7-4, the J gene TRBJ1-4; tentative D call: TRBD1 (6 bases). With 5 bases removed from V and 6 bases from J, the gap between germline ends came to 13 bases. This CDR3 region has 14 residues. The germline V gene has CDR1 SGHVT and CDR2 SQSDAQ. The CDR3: CASSTRTEYEKLFF. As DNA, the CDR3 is TGTGCCAGCAGCACCAGGACAGAGTATGAAAAACTGTTTTTT.

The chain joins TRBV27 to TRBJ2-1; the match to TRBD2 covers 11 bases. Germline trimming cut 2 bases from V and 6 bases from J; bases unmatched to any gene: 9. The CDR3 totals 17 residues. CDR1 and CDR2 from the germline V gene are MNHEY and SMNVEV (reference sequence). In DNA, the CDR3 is TGTGCCAGCAGTTTACGGAATAGCGGGAGGGCGGGCAATGAGCAGTTCTTC. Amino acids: CASSLRNSGRAGNEQFF.

CDR3 DNA sequence: TGTGCCAGCAGTGTACGACTAGCTGGCGAGACCCAGTACTTC. Protein: CASSVRLAGETQYF. The chain has TRBV2 and TRBJ2-5, with 7 nucleotides matching TRBD2. From germline, CDR1 is SNHLY and CDR2 FYNNEI. Germline trimming cut 4 bases from V and 5 bases from J; bases unmatched to any gene: 7. The CDR3 has 14 residues.

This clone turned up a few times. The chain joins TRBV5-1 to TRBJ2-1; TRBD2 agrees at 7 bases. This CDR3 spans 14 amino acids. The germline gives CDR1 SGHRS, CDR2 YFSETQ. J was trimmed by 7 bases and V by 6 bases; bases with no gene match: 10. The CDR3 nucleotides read TGCGCCAGCACCCCGTCCGGGAGGCGGAATGAGCAGTTCTTC. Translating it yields CASTPSGRRNEQFF.

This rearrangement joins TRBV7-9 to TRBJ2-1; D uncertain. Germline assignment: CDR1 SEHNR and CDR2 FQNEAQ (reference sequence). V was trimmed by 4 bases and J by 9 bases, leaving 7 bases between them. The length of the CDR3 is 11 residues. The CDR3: CASSSSGEQFF. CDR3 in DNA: TGTGCCAGCAGCTCCTCGGGTGAGCAGTTCTTC.

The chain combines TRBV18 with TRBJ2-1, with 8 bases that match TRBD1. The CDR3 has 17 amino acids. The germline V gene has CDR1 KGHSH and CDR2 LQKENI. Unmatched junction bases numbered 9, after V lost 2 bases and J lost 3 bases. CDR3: CASSPWPRGRIYNEQFF. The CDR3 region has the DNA TGTGCCAGCTCACCATGGCCCAGGGGGCGTATCTACAATGAGCAGTTCTTC.

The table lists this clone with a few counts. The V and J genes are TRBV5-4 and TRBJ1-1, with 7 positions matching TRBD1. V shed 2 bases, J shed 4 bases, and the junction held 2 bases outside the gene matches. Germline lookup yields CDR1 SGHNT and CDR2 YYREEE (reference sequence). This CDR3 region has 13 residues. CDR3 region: CASSFPGGTEAFF. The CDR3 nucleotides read TGTGCCAGCAGCTTCCCAGGGGGCACTGAAGCTTTCTTT.

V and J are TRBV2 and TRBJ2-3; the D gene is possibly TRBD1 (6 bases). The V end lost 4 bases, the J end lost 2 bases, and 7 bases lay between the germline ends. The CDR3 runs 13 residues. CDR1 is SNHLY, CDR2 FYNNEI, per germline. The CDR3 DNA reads TGTGCCAGCAGTGGGACAGCCACAGATACGCAGTATTTT. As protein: CASSGTATDTQYF.

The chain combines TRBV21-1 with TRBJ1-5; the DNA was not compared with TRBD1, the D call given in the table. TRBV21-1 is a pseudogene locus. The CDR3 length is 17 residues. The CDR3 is CASSTLRWTGEHQPQHF. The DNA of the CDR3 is TGTGCCAGCAGCACCCTACGATGGACAGGGGAGCATCAGCCCCAGCATTTT.

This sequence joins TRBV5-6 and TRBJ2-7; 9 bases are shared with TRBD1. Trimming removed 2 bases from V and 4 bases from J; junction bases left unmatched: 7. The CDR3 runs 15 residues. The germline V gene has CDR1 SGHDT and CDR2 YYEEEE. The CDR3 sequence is CASSFLGQGYYEQYF. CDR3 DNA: TGTGCCAGCAGCTTTCTGGGACAGGGATATTACGAGCAGTACTTC.

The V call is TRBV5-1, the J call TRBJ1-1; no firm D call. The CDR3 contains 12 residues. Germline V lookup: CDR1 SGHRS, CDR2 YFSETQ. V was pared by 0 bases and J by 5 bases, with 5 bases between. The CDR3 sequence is CASSLGATEAFF. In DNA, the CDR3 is TGCGCCAGCAGCTTGGGGGCTACTGAAGCTTTCTTT.

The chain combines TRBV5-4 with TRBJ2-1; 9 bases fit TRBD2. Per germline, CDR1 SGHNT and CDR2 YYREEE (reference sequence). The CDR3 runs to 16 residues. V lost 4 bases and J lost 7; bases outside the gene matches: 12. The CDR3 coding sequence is TGTGCCAGCAGCCGCCCTAGCGGGACGGCGAGTAATGAGCAGTTCTTC. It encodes CASSRPSGTASNEQFF.

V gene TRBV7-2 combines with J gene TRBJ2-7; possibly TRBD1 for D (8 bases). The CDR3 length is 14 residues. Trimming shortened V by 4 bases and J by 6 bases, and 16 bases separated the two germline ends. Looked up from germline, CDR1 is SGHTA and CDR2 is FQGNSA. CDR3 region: CASSSRTGRAEQYF. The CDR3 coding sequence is TGTGCCAGCAGCTCGAGGACAGGGAGGGCCGAGCAGTACTTC.

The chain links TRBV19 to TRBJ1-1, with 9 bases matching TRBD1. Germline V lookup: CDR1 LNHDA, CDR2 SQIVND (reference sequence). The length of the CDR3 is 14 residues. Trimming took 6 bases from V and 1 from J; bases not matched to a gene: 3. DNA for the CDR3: TGTGCCAGTAGCGACAGGGGGAAGAACACTGAAGCTTTCTTT. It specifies CASSDRGKNTEAFF.

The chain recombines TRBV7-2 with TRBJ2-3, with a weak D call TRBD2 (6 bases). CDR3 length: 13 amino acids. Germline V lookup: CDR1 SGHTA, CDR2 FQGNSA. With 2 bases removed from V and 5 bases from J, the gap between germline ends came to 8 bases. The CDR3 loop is CASSLKGGDTQYF. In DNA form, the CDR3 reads TGTGCCAGCAGCTTAAAGGGAGGAGATACGCAGTATTTT.